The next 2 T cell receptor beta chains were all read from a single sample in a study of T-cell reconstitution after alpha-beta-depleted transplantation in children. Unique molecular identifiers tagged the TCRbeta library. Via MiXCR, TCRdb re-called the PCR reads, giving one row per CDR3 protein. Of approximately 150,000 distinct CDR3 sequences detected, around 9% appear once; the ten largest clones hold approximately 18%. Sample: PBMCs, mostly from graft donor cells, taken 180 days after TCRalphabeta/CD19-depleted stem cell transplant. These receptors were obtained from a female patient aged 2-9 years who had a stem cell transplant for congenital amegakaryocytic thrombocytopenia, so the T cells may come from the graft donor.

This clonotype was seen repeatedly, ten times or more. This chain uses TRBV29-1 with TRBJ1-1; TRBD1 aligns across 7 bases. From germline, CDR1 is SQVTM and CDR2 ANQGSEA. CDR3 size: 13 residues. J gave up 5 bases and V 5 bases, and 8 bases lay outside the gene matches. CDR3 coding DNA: TGCAGCGTTTGCGACAGGGTAGGGACTGAAGCTTTCTTT. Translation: CSVCDRVGTEAFF.

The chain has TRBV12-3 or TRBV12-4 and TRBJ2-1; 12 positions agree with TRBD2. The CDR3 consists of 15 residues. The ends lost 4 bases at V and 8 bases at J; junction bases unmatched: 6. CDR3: CASSSTSGSSHEQFF. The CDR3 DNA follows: TGTGCCAGCAGTTCGACTAGCGGGAGTAGTCATGAGCAGTTCTTC.